The rows below give T cell receptor beta chains drawn from one sample of a study of T-cell memory formation after mild COVID-19. Via MiXCR, TCRdb re-called the 5' RACE reads, giving one row per CDR3 protein. The sample has around 310,000 distinct CDR3 sequences; about 20% are singletons. The sample comprised PBMCs or a T cell subset sorted from them (not recorded which). These receptors originate from a man aged 18 to 29 who had mild COVID-19 (a few samples of this study predate the infection). Cell type and time point are not known. Each CDR3 is given with its conserved first and last residue. A D gene is named only where the DNA matches it firmly. Rows may omit the clone size; those that give it use once, few, many or a size class.

TRBJ2-2,few,TRBV5-1,NA,TGCGCCAGCAGCTTGGGTTGGGAAGCCGGGGAGCTGTTTTTT,CASSLGWEAGELFF
TRBJ1-2,NA,TRBV28,TRBD1,TGTGCCAGCAGTTTAAGGGGGCTCTATGGCTACACCTTC,CASSLRGLYGYTF
TRBJ1-2,many,TRBV29-1,NA,TGCAGCGTTGAGCCCAGGCTAGCTGACTATGGCTACACCTTC,CSVEPRLADYGYTF
TRBJ1-1,NA,TRBV28,NA,TGTGCCAGCAGTGCAGGCGCCCTTTTCTTT,CASSAGALFF
TRBJ2-5,once,TRBV5-1,TRBD1,TGCGCCAGCAGCTTGGCGGGACAGGGGGCGGATGTGGCCCAGTACTTC,CASSLAGQGADVAQYF
TRBJ2-7,NA,TRBV5-1,TRBD1,TGCGCCAGCAGCTGGCAGGGGGCGACCTACGAGCAGTACTTC,CASSWQGATYEQYF
TRBJ1-2,NA,TRBV20-1,NA,TGCAGTGCTAAGGGGTCCTATGGCTACACCTTC,CSAKGSYGYTF
TRBJ1-1,NA,TRBV28,NA,TGTGCCAGCAGTACCCCTCCAGGTTCCGACACTGAAGCTTTCTTT,CASSTPPGSDTEAFF
TRBJ1-4,NA,TRBV6-5,TRBD1,TGTGCCAGCAAAACTCCGGGACAGGGATATGAAAAACTGTTTTTT,CASKTPGQGYEKLFF
TRBJ2-1,few,TRBV7-9,NA,TGTGCCAGCAGCTTAGAGACGGGGCAGAGCTCCTACAATGAGCAGTTCTTC,CASSLETGQSSYNEQFF
TRBJ1-6,NA,TRBV6-2/TRBV6-3,NA,TGTGCCAGCAGTTACTCGAGATGGAGCTCCTATAATTCACCCCTCCACTTT,CASSYSRWSSYNSPLHF
TRBJ2-3,NA,TRBV12-3/TRBV12-4,TRBD2,TGTGCCAGCGGGCTCGGGTCTAGCGGACGAGCCGCAGATACGCAGTATTTT,CASGLGSSGRAADTQYF
TRBJ2-6,few,TRBV12-3/TRBV12-4,NA,TGTGCCAGCAAAACCCGGGAACCTGAGGCGTCTGGGGCCAACGTCCTGACTTTC,CASKTREPEASGANVLTF
TRBJ1-2,once,TRBV7-2,NA,TGTGCCAGCAGCCCACAGGCGTCTAACTATGGCTACACCTTC,CASSPQASNYGYTF
TRBJ2-5,NA,TRBV9,NA,TGTGCCAGCAGCCAACTCCCGAGGGGTGGAGAGACCCAGTACTTC,CASSQLPRGGETQYF
TRBJ2-4,NA,TRBV6-6,NA,TGTGCCAGCATCTCCCGGGGGACCATAGCCAAAAACATTCAGTACTTC,CASISRGTIAKNIQYF
TRBJ1-1,NA,TRBV9,NA,TGTGCCAGCAGCGTAGTCGAAAGGACTGAAGCTTTCTTT,CASSVVERTEAFF
TRBJ1-6,NA,TRBV18,NA,TGTGCCAGCTCACCAGGGGCAGGCCATAATTCACCCCTCCACTTT,CASSPGAGHNSPLHF
TRBJ2-5,NA,TRBV3-1,NA,TGTGCCAGCGGACTAAGGGGGGCCCAAGAGACCCAGTACTTC,CASGLRGAQETQYF
TRBJ1-5,NA,TRBV7-9,TRBD1,TGTGCCAGCAGCTTCCAGGGGGCCCAGGGTCCCCAGCATTTT,CASSFQGAQGPQHF
TRBJ2-7,NA,TRBV5-1,TRBD1,TGCGCCAGCAGGGGACAGGGGCGCATCGAGCAGTACTTC,CASRGQGRIEQYF
TRBJ1-2,NA,TRBV9,TRBD1,TGTGCCAGCAGCGTAGGTGGGGACAGGGTGCCCTATGGCTACACCTTC,CASSVGGDRVPYGYTF
TRBJ1-1,NA,TRBV7-2,TRBD1,TGTGCCAGCAGCTTGACAGGGGGGATTGGGGCTGAAGCTTTCTTT,CASSLTGGIGAEAFF
TRBJ1-5,NA,TRBV29-1,NA,TGCAGCGTTGAAGACGGTAGCAATCAGCCCCAGCATTTT,CSVEDGSNQPQHF
TRBJ1-2,few,TRBV10-2,NA,TGCGCCAGCAGTGCTGGATTAGATTGGTATGGCTACACCTTC,CASSAGLDWYGYTF
TRBJ2-5,few,TRBV5-1,NA,TGCGCCAGCAGCTTGCTGGGGTTCGTAAGAGAGACCCAGTACTTC,CASSLLGFVRETQYF
TRBJ2-2,NA,TRBV25-1,NA,TGTGCCAGCAGTGAGCCCGGGGTCACCGGGGAGCTGTTTTTT,CASSEPGVTGELFF
TRBJ1-5,few,TRBV5-1,NA,TGCGCCAGCAGCTTGGGCACAGGGTTTGGACAGCCCCAGCATTTT,CASSLGTGFGQPQHF
TRBJ1-1,few,TRBV5-6,NA,TGTGCCAGCAGCTACGGGACGCCGAACACTGAAGCTTTCTTT,CASSYGTPNTEAFF
TRBJ1-2,NA,TRBV3-1,NA,TGTGCCAGCAGCCAAGGCGGAGGGGCCTATGGCTACACCTTC,CASSQGGGAYGYTF
TRBJ2-2,few,TRBV11-2,NA,TGTGCCAGCGGAACACAAGGGGGCACCGGGGAGCTGTTTTTT,CASGTQGGTGELFF
TRBJ2-4,few,TRBV19,NA,TGTGCCAGTAGTATCCCCGACAAAAACATTCAGTACTTC,CASSIPDKNIQYF
TRBJ2-3,few,TRBV4-1,TRBD2,TGCGCCAGCAGCCATCGGGGGGGTTTAGATGGGGCGACAGATACGCAGTATTTT,CASSHRGGLDGATDTQYF
TRBJ1-2,NA,TRBV28,NA,TGTGCCAGCAGCCCCCCCAGCGGTGATGGCTACACCTTC,CASSPPSGDGYTF
TRBJ1-2,NA,TRBV27,NA,TGTGCCAGCCTCTCGCTAGAGTATGGCTACACCTTC,CASLSLEYGYTF
TRBJ2-1,NA,TRBV20-1,TRBD2,TGCAGTGCTAGAGATATCTTTGAGGCTAGCGGGGGGGATGAGCAGTTCTTC,CSARDIFEASGGDEQFF
TRBJ1-6,NA,TRBV28,NA,TGTGCCAGCAGTTCCCCGACATGGACTGGTTCACCCCTCCACTTT,CASSSPTWTGSPLHF
TRBJ2-5,few,TRBV7-9,NA,TGTGCCAGCAGCTTATCACAGGCGGAGACCCAGTACTTC,CASSLSQAETQYF
TRBJ1-1,NA,TRBV5-1,NA,TGCGCCAGCAGCTTACAGACAGAAGGAACTGAAGCTTTCTTT,CASSLQTEGTEAFF
TRBJ2-1,few,TRBV18,NA,TGTGCCAGCTCACCCCCGGGGGCCGGCGATGAGCAGTTCTTC,CASSPPGAGDEQFF
TRBJ2-2,NA,TRBV24-1,NA,TGTGCCACCAGTGTCCCGGCCTACGGGGAGCTGTTTTTT,CATSVPAYGELFF
TRBJ1-2,NA,TRBV7-2,NA,TGTGCCAGCAGCTTAGTGCGTGGCTCCCCCTATGGCTACACCTTC,CASSLVRGSPYGYTF
TRBJ2-2,NA,TRBV29-1,NA,TGCAGCGTGATTACGGTCAATACCGGGGAGCTGTTTTTT,CSVITVNTGELFF
TRBJ2-3,many,TRBV18,TRBD1,TGTGCCAGCTCATCGGACAGGAGCACAGATACGCAGTATTTT,CASSSDRSTDTQYF